The 26 T cell receptor beta chains in this list originate from one sample, sequenced in a study of T cell responses to AZD1222 COVID-19 vaccine. Produced via immunoSEQ multiplex PCR; TCRdb's table is partial and in-frame only. Of 110,000 to 150,000 clones in the sample, about nine tenths are singletons; the top ten hold about 3.5%. Sequencing was performed on peripheral blood, taken on day 0 of AZD1222 vaccination. These receptors all stem from an adult in good health.

V is TRBV2 and J is TRBJ1-4; 7 bases are a match to TRBD1. The J segment lost 8 bases and the V segment lost 6 bases, leaving 6 bases of the junction unmatched. The CDR3 loop spans 13 amino acids. Germline assignment: CDR1 SNHLY and CDR2 FYNNEI. This CDR3 is CASSPTGREKLFF. DNA for the CDR3: TGTGCCAGCAGCCCGACAGGGCGCGAAAAACTGTTTTTT.

The rearrangement joins TRBV2 to TRBJ2-7, with 7 bases identical to TRBD2. Per germline, CDR1 SNHLY and CDR2 FYNNEI. The CDR3 extends over 13 amino acids. V lost 5 bases to trimming and J lost 6 bases; unmatched junction nucleotides: 7. CDR3 in DNA: TGTGCCAGCAGTCCCACTAGCGTCGGCGAGCAGTACTTC. Translated, it gives CASSPTSVGEQYF.

The chain is built from TRBV3-1 (or the pseudogene TRBV3-2) and TRBJ1-4, with D perhaps matching TRBD1 (5 bases). Germline-derived CDR1 and CDR2 are LGHDT and YNNKEL (reference sequence). With 3 bases removed from V and 5 bases from J, the gap between germline ends came to 16 bases. CDR3 size: 16 residues. CDR3 DNA: TGTGCCAGCAGCCAGGACGGTCGGGGGGGAAATGAAAAACTGTTTTTT. Protein sequence: CASSQDGRGGNEKLFF.

This sequence joins TRBV5-1 and TRBJ2-1; a weak D match, TRBD1 (6 bases). Germline lookup yields CDR1 SGHRS and CDR2 YFSETQ. This CDR3 is 15 amino acids long. V was pared by 4 bases and J by 9 bases, with 20 bases between. The CDR3 reads CASSPEGESAGEQFF. The CDR3 DNA sequence: TGCGCCAGCAGCCCCGAGGGGGAGTCAGCTGGTGAGCAGTTCTTC. Combining the CDR3 with reference TRBV5-1 and TRBJ2-1 gives the whole variable domain KAGVTQTPRYLIKTRGQQVTLSCSPISGHRSVSWYQQTPGQGLQFLFEYFSETQRNKGNFPGRFSGRQFSNSRSEMNVSTLELGDSALYLCASSPEGESAGEQFFGPGTRLTVL.

This chain links TRBV11-1 with TRBJ1-1, with no clear D. The V gene's germline CDR1 is SGHAT and CDR2 FQDESV (reference sequence). CDR3 length: 15 residues. The V end was cut by 4 bases, the J end by 0 bases, with 12 bases between. The CDR3 sequence is CASSWRPGLNTEAFF. The CDR3 DNA reads TGTGCCAGCAGCTGGCGGCCAGGTTTGAACACTGAAGCTTTCTTT.

The DNA of the CDR3 is TGTGCCAGCAGCTTAATGTCCCCGACAGGGCCTGATGGCTACACCTTC. This codes for CASSLMSPTGPDGYTF. This rearrangement joins TRBV7-3 to TRBJ1-2; TRBD1 matches at 7 bases. The ends lost 1 base at V and 6 bases at J; junction bases unmatched: 11. The germline V gene encodes CDR1 SGHTA and CDR2 FQGTGA. The CDR3 is 16 amino acids.

The DNA for the CDR3 is TGCGCCAGCAGCTTGCCGACAGACCTCAATGAAAAACTGTTTTTT. Translating gives CASSLPTDLNEKLFF. The chain is built from TRBV5-1 and TRBJ1-4, with a tentative D call TRBD1 (5 bases). This CDR3 spans 15 amino acids. V lost 1 base to trimming and J lost 5 bases, with 12 bases between them. CDR1 is SGHRS and CDR2 is YFSETQ in the germline V gene.

Details on this clone: At one boundary the junction diverges from the germline segment, which might be a read error. This chain joins TRBV11-2 and TRBJ2-2; 8 bases are shared with TRBD1. This CDR3 region has 16 residues. Germline-derived CDR1 and CDR2 are SGHAT and FQNNGV. In DNA form, the CDR3 reads TGTGCCAGCAGAAAACTCAGGGGGCGCTACACCGGAGAGCTGTTTTTT. This gives the protein CASRKLRGRYTGELFF.

The chain joins TRBV5-1 to TRBJ1-1; 7 bases map to TRBD1. CDR1 and CDR2 from the germline V gene are SGHRS and YFSETQ. Losses at the gene ends were 0 bases for V and 1 base for J; bases not matched to a gene: 6. The CDR3 covers 16 residues. The CDR3 sequence is CASSLEGAVTNTEAFF. CDR3 nucleotide sequence: TGCGCCAGCAGCTTGGAGGGGGCGGTGACGAACACTGAAGCTTTCTTT.

This clone came up a few times. The chain recombines TRBV5-1 with TRBJ1-1, with 8 bases that match TRBD1. The J segment lost 1 base and the V segment lost 4 bases, leaving 6 bases of the junction unmatched. Per germline, CDR1 SGHRS and CDR2 YFSETQ. The CDR3 covers 15 residues. The CDR3 nucleotides are TGCGCCAGCAGCCCAGGGGGCTTCGGGAACACTGAAGCTTTCTTT. It is translated as CASSPGGFGNTEAFF.

The rearrangement joins TRBV5-4 to TRBJ2-1, with D possibly being TRBD1 (7 bases). The CDR3 covers 12 residues. Trimming cost V 2 bases and J 12 bases, with 12 bases left between them. CDR1 and CDR2 (germline): SGHNT, YYREEE (reference sequence). Here the CDR3 reads CASSFDQGGQFF. The CDR3 nucleotides are TGTGCCAGCAGCTTTGATCAGGGGGGGCAGTTCTTC.

This chain connects TRBV18 to TRBJ1-3; D is undetermined. This CDR3 spans 17 amino acids. CDR1 and CDR2 from the germline V gene are KGHSH and LQKENI. V dropped 2 bases and J dropped 7 bases, with 21 bases sitting between them. The CDR3 region has the DNA TGTGCCAGCTCACCAAGTCCTGCAGGACGAGGGCATAACACCATATATTTT. Protein: CASSPSPAGRGHNTIYF. Full variable domain (missing parts from reference TRBV18 and TRBJ1-3): NAGVMQNPRHLVRRRGQEARLRCSPMKGHSHVYWYRQLPEEGLKFMVYLQKENIIDESGMPKERFSAEFPKEGPSILRIQQVVRGDSAAYFCASSPSPAGRGHNTIYFGEGSWLTVV.

The chain uses TRBV27 and TRBJ2-1, with 8 nucleotides matching TRBD2. This CDR3 contains 18 residues. J gave up 12 bases and V 1 base, and 20 bases lay outside the gene matches. Germline V gene sequence: CDR1 MNHEY, CDR2 SMNVEV (reference sequence). The CDR3 protein is CASSLYPVGSGGRRGQFF. As DNA, the CDR3 is TGTGCCAGCAGTTTATACCCGGTGGGGAGCGGGGGACGAAGAGGGCAGTTCTTC.

This chain joins TRBV7-8 and TRBJ2-7, with TRBD1 identical over 11 bases. With 3 bases clipped from V and 0 bases from J, the junction kept 4 bases outside the gene matches. The CDR3 consists of 16 residues. Germline CDR1 reads SGHVS; CDR2 reads FQNEAQ. As DNA, the CDR3 is TGTGCCAGCAGCTTTACCGGGACAGGGGGCTCCTACGAGCAGTACTTC. It translates to CASSFTGTGGSYEQYF.

This clone was seen just once. The gene calls are TRBV5-8 and TRBJ1-2; D call uncertain. CDR3 size: 13 residues. CDR1 is SGHTS and CDR2 is YDEGEE in the germline V gene. Trimming removed 5 bases at V and 4 bases at J, with 12 bases between. This CDR3 reads CASSSTNAYGYTF. The CDR3 DNA is TGTGCCAGCAGTTCTACAAACGCCTATGGCTACACCTTC. Combining the CDR3 with reference TRBV5-8 and TRBJ1-2 gives the whole variable domain EAGVTQSPTHLIKTRGQQATLRCSPISGHTSVYWYQQALGLGLQFLLWYDEGEERNRGNFPPRFSGRQFPNYSSELNVNALELEDSALYLCASSSTNAYGYTFGSGTRLTVV.

The V call is TRBV5-1, the J call TRBJ2-1; 8 bases are a match to TRBD1. The CDR3 covers 16 residues. V was pared by 1 base and J by 2 bases, with 5 bases of the junction left unmatched. CDR1 is SGHRS and CDR2 is YFSETQ in the germline V gene. CDR3 protein: CASSLRTGSTYNEQFF. The CDR3 DNA is TGCGCCAGCAGCTTGAGGACAGGGAGTACCTACAATGAGCAGTTCTTC.

The V gene is TRBV19, the J gene TRBJ2-2; perhaps TRBD2 as D (6 bases). Looked up from germline, CDR1 is LNHDA and CDR2 is SQIVND (reference sequence). Trimming removed 1 base from V and 2 bases from J, with 8 bases in between. This CDR3 has 15 residues. The CDR3 loop reads CASSIAGGNTGELFF. In DNA form, the CDR3 reads TGTGCCAGTAGTATAGCCGGGGGTAACACCGGGGAGCTGTTTTTT.

The chain is built from TRBV6-6 and TRBJ1-5; the match to TRBD1 covers 8 bases. The CDR3 runs to 16 residues. Germline-derived CDR1 and CDR2 are MNHNY and SVGAGI (reference sequence). After removal of 5 bases from V and 4 bases from J, the junction contained 10 bases not matched to a gene. The CDR3 reads CASSTTGTGGNQPQHF. CDR3 DNA sequence: TGTGCCAGCAGTACCACGGGGACAGGCGGAAATCAGCCCCAGCATTTT.

The rearrangement joins TRBV4-1 to TRBJ2-7, with TRBD1 matching over 7 bases. The germline CDR1 and CDR2 sequences are MGHRA and YSYEKL. V gave up 1 base and J gave up 3 bases; unmatched junction bases: 6. This CDR3 is 15 amino acids long. CDR3 region: CASSQAKAGGYEQYF. CDR3 in DNA: TGCGCCAGCAGCCAAGCTAAGGCAGGGGGCTACGAGCAGTACTTC.

The chain is built from TRBV5-6 and TRBJ1-6; TRBD1 matches at 7 bases. Trimming at V came to 2 bases and at J to 7 bases, leaving 6 bases not matched to a gene. This CDR3 is 15 amino acids long. Per germline, CDR1 SGHDT and CDR2 YYEEEE. In DNA form, the CDR3 reads TGTGCCAGCAGCTTACCGACAGGGCTGAATTCACCCCTCCACTTT. Its protein is CASSLPTGLNSPLHF.

This chain links TRBV3-1 (or the pseudogene TRBV3-2) with TRBJ2-7; perhaps D is TRBD1 or TRBD2 (5 bases each). V lost 5 bases and J 3 bases, leaving 11 bases between the germline ends. The CDR3 is 13 amino acids. Per the germline V gene, CDR1 is LGHDT and CDR2 is YNNKEL (reference sequence). The CDR3 nucleotides read TGTGCCAGCAGCTCGGGACGGTTCTACGAGCAGTACTTC. The encoded protein is CASSSGRFYEQYF.

This clone is a singleton in its sample. J is TRBJ1-3 and V is TRBV30; D unclear. The germline V gene has CDR1 GTSNPN and CDR2 SVGIG (reference sequence). The CDR3 extends over 11 amino acids. The ends were cut back, 3 bases at V and 0 bases at J, with 0 bases in the middle. CDR3 region: CAWSSGNTIYF. The CDR3 DNA reads TGTGCCTGGAGCTCTGGAAACACCATATATTTT.

The chain combines TRBV7-9 with TRBJ2-3; D is unresolved. V dropped 5 bases and J dropped 0 bases, with 12 bases sitting between them. This CDR3 has 15 amino acids. Germline CDR1 is SEHNR and CDR2 is FQNEAQ (reference sequence). CDR3 DNA sequence: TGTGCCAGCAGCCCACTCCCCCCTAGCACAGATACGCAGTATTTT. Protein sequence: CASSPLPPSTDTQYF.

The chain links TRBV7-2 to TRBJ2-1; possibly TRBD1 for D (5 bases). Trimming cost V 2 bases and J 3 bases, with 11 bases left between them. The CDR3 spans 15 residues. Germline-derived CDR1 and CDR2 are SGHTA and FQGNSA. The CDR3 sequence: CASSLRPTGYNEQFF. Here the CDR3 DNA reads TGTGCCAGCAGCTTAAGACCTACAGGCTACAATGAGCAGTTCTTC.

The rearrangement joins TRBV4-2 to TRBJ1-3; TRBD1 matches 7 bases. Looked up from germline, CDR1 is LGHNA and CDR2 is YNFKEQ. The CDR3 has 15 amino acids. The V gene end was trimmed by 0 bases and the J gene end by 4 bases; junction bases not matched to a gene: 3. CDR3 sequence reads: CASSQEDREGNTIYF. The CDR3 DNA is TGTGCCAGCAGCCAAGAAGACAGGGAGGGAAACACCATATATTTT.

The J gene is TRBJ1-1, the V gene TRBV29-1, with TRBD1 matching 9 bases. The CDR3 length is 15 residues. V was pared by 6 bases and J by 1 base, with 9 bases of the junction left unmatched. Germline assignment: CDR1 SQVTM and CDR2 ANQGSEA. The CDR3 DNA reads as TGCAGCGTCACCACAGGGGACAGGGAGAACACTGAAGCTTTCTTT. Residues: CSVTTGDRENTEAFF.